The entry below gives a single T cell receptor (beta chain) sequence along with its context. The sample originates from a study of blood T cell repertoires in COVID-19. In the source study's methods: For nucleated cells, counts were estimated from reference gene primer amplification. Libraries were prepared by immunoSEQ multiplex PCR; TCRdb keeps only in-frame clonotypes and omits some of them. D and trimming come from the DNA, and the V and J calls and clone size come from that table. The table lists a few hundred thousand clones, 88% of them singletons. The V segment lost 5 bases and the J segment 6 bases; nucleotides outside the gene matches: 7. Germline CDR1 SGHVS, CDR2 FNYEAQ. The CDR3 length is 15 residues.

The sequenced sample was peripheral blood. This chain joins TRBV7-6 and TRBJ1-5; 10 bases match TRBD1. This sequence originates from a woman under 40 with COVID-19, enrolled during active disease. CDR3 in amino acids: CASSPRDRGVQPQHF. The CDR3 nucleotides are TGTGCCAGCAGCCCCCGGGACAGGGGAGTTCAGCCCCAGCATTTT.